The next 4 T cell receptor beta chains were all read from a single sample in a study of T cell repertoires in cytomegalovirus infection. TCRdb fed the reads into MiXCR, producing one record per CDR3 protein. The sample has 150,000 to 200,000 distinct CDR3 sequences, approximately 30% seen once; the top ten hold just over 30%. The material sequenced was PBMCs. The receptors were sampled from a human donor in good health (CMV status not recorded). Some clones in this sample may be carry-over from other donors' samples.

The sample holds a few counts of this clonotype. The chain recombines TRBV11-1 with TRBJ1-1; D remains ambiguous. Germline-derived CDR1 and CDR2 are SGHAT and FQDESV (reference sequence). The V end lost 1 base, the J end lost 6 bases, and 9 bases lay between the germline ends. CDR3 length: 13 residues. The CDR3 nucleotides are TGTGCCAGCAGCTTAGGTGGAACGCCTGAAGCTTTCTTT. This translates into CASSLGGTPEAFF.

In nucleotides, the CDR3 is TGCGCCAGCAGCATCGACCTGGTCGATACGCAGTATTTT. It translates to CASSIDLVDTQYF. This chain connects TRBV5-1 to TRBJ2-3; D gene ambiguous. This CDR3 contains 13 residues. Deletions cut 4 bases from V and 6 bases from J, with 12 bases between. Germline loops: CDR1 SGHRS, CDR2 YFSETQ.

The chain is built from TRBV27 and TRBJ2-7; TRBD1 aligns across 8 bases. The CDR3 consists of 17 residues. J was trimmed by 4 bases and V by 6 bases; bases with no gene match: 17. The germline V gene has CDR1 MNHEY and CDR2 SMNVEV (reference sequence). The DNA for the CDR3 is TGTGCCAGCAGCACCCGGCTTGGGACAGGCGGACGGTACGAGCAGTACTTC. As protein: CASSTRLGTGGRYEQYF.

This sequence joins TRBV5-1 and TRBJ1-4; 9 bases align to TRBD1. Unmatched junction bases numbered 1, after V lost 1 base and J lost 0 bases. Germline CDR1 SGHRS, CDR2 YFSETQ. The CDR3 consists of 16 residues. CDR3 residues: CASSLTGGTTNEKLFF. The DNA for the CDR3 is TGCGCCAGCAGCTTGACAGGGGGCACAACTAATGAAAAACTGTTTTTT.